Presented here are 23 T cell receptor beta chains from one specimen sequenced in a study of T cells in Graves' hyperthyroidism and ophthalmopathy. Template material for amplifying TCR beta CDR3 regions consisted of RNA transcripts. Researchers ran a first-round RT-PCR on the TCR CDR3 using the HTBI primer set. TCRdb reprocessed the multiplex PCR reads with MiXCR, giving one entry per CDR3 protein. The table shows about 700,000 distinct CDR3 sequences, with approximately 14% occurring only once. Material: blood. These receptors originate from a woman under 30 with Graves' hyperthyroidism.

The rearrangement uses TRBV3-1 and TRBJ2-1, with TRBD2 matching 10 bases. The CDR3 spans 16 residues. V dropped 4 bases and J dropped 4; count of bases not matched to a gene: 7. Germline CDR1 is LGHDT and CDR2 is YNNKEL (reference sequence). In DNA, the CDR3 is TGTGCCAGCAGCCCCGTAGCGGGAGGTCTATACAATGAGCAGTTCTTC. This sequence encodes CASSPVAGGLYNEQFF.

This chain joins TRBV28 and TRBJ2-5, with D perhaps TRBD1 or TRBD2 (6 bases each). V was pared by 3 bases and J by 8 bases, with 28 bases between. Germline lookup yields CDR1 MDHEN and CDR2 SYDVKM. The CDR3 runs 18 residues. The CDR3 reads CASSFSPIWSGAGDTQYF. The CDR3 nucleotides read TGTGCCAGCAGTTTCTCCCCTATCTGGTCGGGGGCTGGGGATACCCAGTACTTC. The full variable domain, completed using reference TRBV28 and TRBJ2-5, is DVKVTQSSRYLVKRTGEKVFLECVQDMDHENMFWYRQDPGLGLRLIYFSYDVKMKEKGDIPEGYSVSREKKERFSLILESASTNQTSMYLCASSFSPIWSGAGDTQYFGPGTRLLVL.

This clonotype was recorded many times. The chain is built from TRBV20-1 and TRBJ2-7, with a tentative D call TRBD2 (6 bases). Germline loops: CDR1 DFQATT, CDR2 SNEGSKA (reference sequence). The V gene lost 5 bases and the J gene lost 1 base, with 9 bases spanning the gap. The CDR3 has 12 residues. CDR3 amino acids: CSARDFSYEQYF. CDR3 DNA: TGCAGTGCTCGGGACTTTTCCTACGAGCAGTACTTC.

The chain carries TRBV29-1 and TRBJ1-4, with D perhaps TRBD1 (6 bases). V gave up 8 bases and J gave up 5 bases, with 15 bases separating them. Germline V gene sequence: CDR1 SQVTM, CDR2 ANQGSEA. This CDR3 is 13 amino acids long. The CDR3 nucleotides are TGCAGCACACGGACAGCCTGGAATGAAAAACTGTTTTTT. Amino acid sequence: CSTRTAWNEKLFF.

The genes are TRBV11-1 and TRBJ2-7, with 7 bases lining up with TRBD1. The CDR3 sequence is 14 residues long. CDR1 and CDR2 (germline): SGHAT, FQDESV (reference sequence). The J segment lost 3 bases and the V segment lost 5 bases, leaving 7 bases of the junction unmatched. CDR3 DNA sequence: TGTGCCAGCAGCCCTACGGGACAGATCTACGAGCAGTACTTC. Protein product: CASSPTGQIYEQYF. Complete variable domain (other parts from reference TRBV11-1 and TRBJ2-7): EAEVAQSPRYKITEKSQAVAFWCDPISGHATLYWYRQILGQGPELLVQFQDESVVDDSQLPKDRFSAERLKGVDSTLKIQPAELGDSAMYLCASSPTGQIYEQYFGPGTRLTVT.

V and J are TRBV11-2 and TRBJ2-1, with 10 positions matching TRBD2. This CDR3 region has 20 residues. V lost 5 bases and J lost 0; bases outside the gene matches: 16. CDR1 and CDR2 from the germline V gene are SGHAT and FQNNGV. CDR3 loop: CASSLTTSGAPPSSYNEQFF. The CDR3 DNA reads as TGTGCCAGCAGCCTTACCACTAGCGGGGCGCCCCCAAGCTCCTACAATGAGCAGTTCTTC.

The rearrangement joins TRBV4-3 to TRBJ1-2, with 9 bases aligning to TRBD1. V lost 4 bases, J lost 0 bases, and 3 bases stayed unmatched. CDR3 size: 15 residues. The germline V gene has CDR1 LGHNA and CDR2 YSLEER. In DNA, the CDR3 is TGCGCCAGCAGCCCCGGGACAGGGTCTAACTATGGCTACACCTTC. It is translated as CASSPGTGSNYGYTF.

This clonotype was counted many times. The V call is TRBV11-2, the J call TRBJ1-6; D is possibly TRBD1 (5 bases). In germline, CDR1 is SGHAT, CDR2 FQNNGV. CDR3 length: 16 residues. Between the trimmed V and J ends, which lost 8 bases and 9 bases, there was a span of 23 bases. The CDR3 region is CASLASSGLDGSPLHF. For the CDR3, the DNA is TGTGCCAGCCTTGCATCATCGGGACTTGATGGTTCACCCCTCCACTTT.

This clonotype appeared many times. V is TRBV6-2 or TRBV6-3 and J is TRBJ1-1; 7 bases map to TRBD1. The germline gives CDR1 MNHEY, CDR2 SVGEGT. CDR3 length equals 12 residues. V trimming: 5 bases; J trimming: 10 bases; junction bases outside the gene matches: 7. CDR3 loop: CASSGLDRAAFF. The CDR3 region has the DNA TGTGCCAGCAGTGGACTCGACAGGGCAGCTTTCTTT.

The V and J genes are TRBV7-9 and TRBJ2-2, with 7 bases identical to TRBD2. Trimming at V came to 1 base and at J to 6 bases, leaving 14 bases not matched to a gene. CDR1 is SEHNR, CDR2 FQNEAQ, per germline (reference sequence). This CDR3 comprises 18 residues. CDR3 sequence (DNA): TGTGCCAGCAGCTTAGAGCGGGATCTCCCCACCCCCTCCGGGGAGCTGTTTTTT. It encodes CASSLERDLPTPSGELFF.

V is TRBV6-1 and J is TRBJ2-7, with 7 bases aligning to TRBD2. Trimming removed 10 bases from V and 5 bases from J; junction bases left unmatched: 14. This CDR3 is 14 amino acids long. Germline loops: CDR1 MNHNS, CDR2 SASEGT. CDR3 sequence reads: CATLRRDYPNEQYF. Written as DNA, the CDR3 is TGTGCCACCCTCCGCCGGGACTACCCTAACGAGCAGTACTTC.

The sample holds a few counts of this clonotype. The chain links TRBV20-1 to TRBJ2-1, with 9 positions matching TRBD2. Germline-derived CDR1 and CDR2 are DFQATT and SNEGSKA (reference sequence). The CDR3 loop spans 18 amino acids. V shed 1 base, J shed 4 bases, and the junction held 14 bases outside the gene matches. CDR3 region: CSARVQNPASGKYNEQFF. DNA of the CDR3: TGCAGTGCTAGAGTTCAAAACCCGGCTAGCGGGAAGTACAATGAGCAGTTCTTC.

For the CDR3, the DNA is TGTGGGAGCAGCTTAGATTGGAACAGCCGTTATAGCTCCTACAATGAGCAGTTCTTC. Its protein is CGSSLDWNSRYSSYNEQFF. V gene TRBV11-2 combines with J gene TRBJ2-1; D remains unclear. Germline V gene sequence: CDR1 SGHAT, CDR2 FQNNGV. The CDR3 runs 19 residues.

Comment on this clonotype: It may be a read error: a sequence one base away is much more abundant. V gene TRBV13 combines with J gene TRBJ2-5; 8 nucleotides match TRBD1. CDR1 is PRHDT, CDR2 FYEKMQ, per germline (reference sequence). V was pared by 5 bases and J by 7 bases, with 9 bases of the junction left unmatched. The CDR3 extends over 14 amino acids. DNA for the CDR3: TGTGCCAGCAGCCGACCTGGACAGGGAAGGACCCAGTACTTC. Translation: CASSRPGQGRTQYF.

The rearrangement links TRBV28 to TRBJ1-6; D is unresolved. V was trimmed by 3 bases and J by 10 bases, leaving 22 bases between them. In germline, CDR1 is MDHEN, CDR2 SYDVKM. This CDR3 region has 17 residues. The CDR3 region is CASSFYRTPVRPSPLHF. The CDR3 nucleotides read TGTGCCAGCAGTTTCTATAGGACGCCAGTAAGACCATCACCCCTCCACTTT.

This clonotype came up many times. In DNA form, the CDR3 reads TGTGCCATCAGTGAGTATAGGACAGGGGAAGCTTTCTTT. Residues: CAISEYRTGEAFF. The chain is built from TRBV10-3 and TRBJ1-1; 8 bases map to TRBD1. The CDR3 extends over 13 amino acids. The V and J ends lost 1 base and 8 bases, in that order; junction bases with no gene match: 3. Germline V gives CDR1 ENHRY, CDR2 SYGVKD.

The rearrangement links TRBV18 to TRBJ2-5, with D uncertain. CDR1 KGHSH and CDR2 LQKENI come from the germline V gene. The CDR3 sequence is 15 residues long. Trimming took off 3 bases at V and 5 bases at J, with 16 bases between the two ends. CDR3 residues: CASSPGSPEVETQYF. The DNA for the CDR3 is TGTGCCAGCTCACCGGGATCTCCGGAAGTCGAGACCCAGTACTTC. Full variable domain (missing parts from reference TRBV18 and TRBJ2-5): NAGVMQNPRHLVRRRGQEARLRCSPMKGHSHVYWYRQLPEEGLKFMVYLQKENIIDESGMPKERFSAEFPKEGPSILRIQQVVRGDSAAYFCASSPGSPEVETQYFGPGTRLLVL.

This clonotype was counted many times. The chain recombines TRBV7-8 with TRBJ2-5; possibly TRBD2 for D (5 bases). Trimming stripped 5 bases from V and 4 bases from J, with 17 bases between. This CDR3 is built from 15 residues. The germline V gene encodes CDR1 SGHVS and CDR2 FQNEAQ. In DNA, the CDR3 is TGTGCCAGCAGCGCCGAAGATTTGGGGAGAGAGACCCAGTACTTC. This codes for CASSAEDLGRETQYF.

The V call is TRBV29-1, the J call TRBJ1-2; the D is unclear. Germline-derived CDR1 and CDR2 are SQVTM and ANQGSEA. Trimming stripped 2 bases from V and 1 base from J, with 5 bases between. The CDR3 covers 12 residues. DNA of the CDR3: TGCAGCGTTGAAACGTTTAACTATGGCTACACCTTC. Its protein is CSVETFNYGYTF.

In this sample, this clonotype turned up a few times. The chain carries TRBV30 and TRBJ1-2; no firm D call. The CDR3 consists of 14 residues. Germline values: CDR1 GTSNPN, CDR2 SVGIG (reference sequence). V lost 5 bases and J lost 0, with 13 bases in between. The CDR3 spells CAWSPGPANYGYTF. The CDR3 DNA is TGTGCCTGGTCCCCCGGGCCTGCTAACTATGGCTACACCTTC.

This clonotype was recorded at least ten times. This chain joins TRBV20-1 and TRBJ1-5; 7 bases line up with TRBD1. The germline gives CDR1 DFQATT, CDR2 SNEGSKA (reference sequence). V trimming: 6 bases; J trimming: 2 bases; junction bases outside the gene matches: 10. The CDR3 sequence is 15 residues long. CDR3 sequence (DNA): TGCAGTGCCCTTCAGGGGGGGGCGGGCAATCAGCCCCAGCATTTT. Amino acid sequence: CSALQGGAGNQPQHF.

This chain connects TRBV20-1 to TRBJ2-1; 12 bases match TRBD2. The CDR3 is made up of 14 amino acids. CDR1 and CDR2 (germline): DFQATT, SNEGSKA (reference sequence). V lost 1 base, J lost 7 bases, and 2 bases stayed unmatched. CDR3 sequence (DNA): TGCAGTGCTAGAGGGACTAGCGGGATAAATGAGCAGTTCTTC. Protein product: CSARGTSGINEQFF.

The sample holds a few counts of this clonotype. J is TRBJ2-7 and V is TRBV29-1; no definite D call. The germline V gene encodes CDR1 SQVTM and CDR2 ANQGSEA. This CDR3 contains 11 residues. The germline V and J ends were trimmed by 7 bases and 3 bases, with 10 bases remaining between them. CDR3 residues: CSGEDGYEQYF. CDR3 nucleotide sequence: TGCAGCGGCGAGGACGGCTACGAGCAGTACTTC.